This TCR beta chain comes out of a study of CD8+ T cells in alopecia areata. Germline CDR1 SGHTA, CDR2 FQGNSA. The CDR3 has 15 residues. The junction had 3 bases not matched to a gene; V was cut back by 5 bases and J by 5 bases. Reverse transcribed after extraction, RNA yielded cDNA as the sequencing template. Some clones are missing from TCRdb's copy, which holds only in-frame ones; the method was immunoSEQ multiplex PCR. The repertoire includes around 140,000 clones, approximately 49% of them detected once, and approximately 18% sits in the top ten. This clone was counted between two and nine times.

V usage is TRBV7-2 and J usage is TRBJ2-5, with 15 bases aligning to TRBD2. Sequencing was performed on CD8+ T cells sorted from blood, taken at week 0. The sequence was obtained from a human donor with alopecia areata. This CDR3 is CASSRTSGGAETQYF. As DNA, the CDR3 is TGTGCCAGCAGCCGGACTAGCGGGGGGGCGGAGACCCAGTACTTC.